The 6 T cell receptor beta chains below come from one sample, sequenced in a study of T cells in pancreatic ductal adenocarcinoma. Sequenced by immunoSEQ multiplex PCR; TCRdb stores in-frame clones only, minus some. The table records 16,000 or so clones, around 91% of them present only once. Selected pancreatic ductal adenocarcinoma patients had undergone surgery without neoadjuvant therapy. The sample taken for sequencing was PBMCs. The receptor source for this set is a human donor with pancreatic ductal adenocarcinoma.

The V and J genes are TRBV30 and TRBJ2-3; D not resolved. The germline CDR1 and CDR2 sequences are GTSNPN and SVGIG (reference sequence). The CDR3 consists of 11 residues. V lost 3 bases and J 6 bases, leaving 7 bases between the germline ends. CDR3 sequence (DNA): TGTGCCTGGAGCGCCGGGGATACGCAGTATTTT. Amino acid sequence: CAWSAGDTQYF.

This clone was counted a few times. The DNA for the CDR3 is TGTGCCAGCAGCTTGGGGCTTCCGGGACAGGGGGCCTCTGGAAACACCATATATTTT. Protein: CASSLGLPGQGASGNTIYF. This chain uses TRBV5-4 with TRBJ1-3; 12 nucleotides line up with TRBD1. CDR3 length: 19 residues. The germline CDR1 and CDR2 sequences are SGHNT and YYREEE (reference sequence). J lost 0 bases, V lost 0 bases, and 7 bases had no gene match.

The V and J genes are TRBV9 and TRBJ2-2; the D gene is possibly TRBD2 (7 bases). Germline V gene sequence: CDR1 SGDLS, CDR2 YYNGEE. Trimming took 4 bases from V and 0 from J, leaving 16 bases between them. CDR3 length: 17 amino acids. CDR3 protein: CASSPEGGATNTGELFF. The DNA for the CDR3 is TGTGCCAGCAGCCCAGAGGGGGGGGCGACGAACACCGGGGAGCTGTTTTTT.

The rearrangement links TRBV9 to TRBJ1-2, with D hard to call. Per the germline V gene, CDR1 is SGDLS and CDR2 is YYNGEE. V lost 3 bases, J lost 8 bases, and 20 bases lay in between. This CDR3 is 15 amino acids long. The CDR3 coding sequence is TGTGCCAGCAGCGGACCGCACCCTAACTCGAGGGGCTACACCTTC. This translates into CASSGPHPNSRGYTF.

The chain links TRBV7-2 to TRBJ2-7; tentatively, D is TRBD1 or TRBD2 (5 bases each). This CDR3 has 12 amino acids. V was pared by 7 bases and J by 11 bases, with 18 bases between. Looked up from germline, CDR1 is SGHTA and CDR2 is FQGNSA. This chain's CDR3 is CASNSGTTGKYF. In DNA, the CDR3 is TGTGCCAGCAACTCCGGGACCACCGGGAAGTACTTC.

V is TRBV25-1 and J is TRBJ2-7; a possible D gene is TRBD2 (7 bases). CDR3 length: 15 amino acids. Germline CDR1 is MGHDK and CDR2 is SYGVNS. The V gene lost 6 bases and the J gene lost 5 bases, with 20 bases spanning the gap. CDR3 bases: TGTGCCAGCAGCATAAAACGGGGGGCGGTTAACGAGCAGTACTTC. This sequence encodes CASSIKRGAVNEQYF.